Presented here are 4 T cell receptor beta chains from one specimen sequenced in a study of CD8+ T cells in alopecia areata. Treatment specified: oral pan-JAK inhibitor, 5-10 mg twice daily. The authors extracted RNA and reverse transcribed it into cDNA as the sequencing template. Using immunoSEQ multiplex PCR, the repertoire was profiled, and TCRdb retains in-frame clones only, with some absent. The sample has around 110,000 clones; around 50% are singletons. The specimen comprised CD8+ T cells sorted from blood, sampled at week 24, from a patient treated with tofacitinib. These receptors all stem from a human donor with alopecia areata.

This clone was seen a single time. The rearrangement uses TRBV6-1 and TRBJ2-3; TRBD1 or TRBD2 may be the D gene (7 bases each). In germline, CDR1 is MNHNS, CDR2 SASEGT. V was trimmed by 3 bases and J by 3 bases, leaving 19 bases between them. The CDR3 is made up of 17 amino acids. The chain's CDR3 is CASSDIDREGATDTQYF. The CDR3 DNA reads TGTGCCAGCAGTGACATAGACAGGGAGGGAGCGACAGATACGCAGTATTTT.

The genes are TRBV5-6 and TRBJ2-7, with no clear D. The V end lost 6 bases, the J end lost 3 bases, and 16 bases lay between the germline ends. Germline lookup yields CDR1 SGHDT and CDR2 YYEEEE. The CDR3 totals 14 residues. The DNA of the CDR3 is TGTGCCAGCACCCCCGGTGGGCTCCTCTACGAGCAGTACTTC. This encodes CASTPGGLLYEQYF.

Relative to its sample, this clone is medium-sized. CDR3 DNA sequence: TGTGCCAGCAGTGACTCGAGCTCTGGGGCCAACGTCCTGACTTTC. Encoded protein: CASSDSSSGANVLTF. The chain employs TRBV6-4 and TRBJ2-6; D gene uncertain. Trimming took off 0 bases at V and 0 bases at J, with 3 bases between the two ends. Germline assignment: CDR1 MRHNA and CDR2 SNTAGT. This CDR3 has 15 amino acids.

In DNA form, the CDR3 reads TGTGCCAGCAGTTTAACCGTACTAGCGGAACAAGAGACCCAGTACTTC. Protein sequence: CASSLTVLAEQETQYF. The V gene is TRBV6-5, the J gene TRBJ2-5; TRBD2 aligns across 8 bases. This CDR3 is 16 amino acids long. The germline gives CDR1 MNHEY, CDR2 SVGAGI. Trimming removed 4 bases from V and 2 bases from J; junction bases left unmatched: 9.